The 17 T cell receptor beta chains below all came from one sample that was sequenced in a study of blood T cell repertoires in COVID-19. Some clones are missing from TCRdb's copy, which holds only in-frame ones; the method was immunoSEQ multiplex PCR. The repertoire holds roughly 9,000 clones, with about 86% as singletons. Material: peripheral blood. Every receptor here comes from a man aged 60-69 years with acute or convalescent COVID-19.

The chain carries TRBV19 and TRBJ2-2; tentatively, D is TRBD2 (5 bases). The CDR3 totals 15 residues. Germline V gene sequence: CDR1 LNHDA, CDR2 SQIVND (reference sequence). Trimming cost V 7 bases and J 9 bases, with 21 bases left between them. CDR3 in amino acids: CASNAGHGKLWELFF. The DNA for the CDR3 is TGTGCCAGTAATGCAGGCCACGGGAAGCTGTGGGAGCTGTTTTTT.

V gene TRBV18 combines with J gene TRBJ1-3, with D maybe TRBD1 (6 bases). The germline V and J ends were trimmed by 3 bases and 0 bases, with 9 bases remaining between them. CDR1 and CDR2 from the germline V gene are KGHSH and LQKENI. CDR3 length equals 15 residues. The CDR3 sequence: CASSPQGNSGNTIYF. The DNA of the CDR3 is TGTGCCAGCTCACCCCAGGGGAACTCTGGAAACACCATATATTTT.

CDR3 region: CASSSGPGGFIGGYTF. Here the CDR3 DNA reads TGTGCCAGCAGCTCCGGGCCAGGGGGATTTATTGGTGGCTACACCTTC. The rearrangement joins TRBV5-4 to TRBJ1-2; TRBD1 aligns across 7 bases. This CDR3 contains 16 residues. The trim removed 3 bases at V and 7 bases at J, leaving 15 bases unmatched. Germline V gives CDR1 SGHNT, CDR2 YYREEE (reference sequence). The full variable domain, in which reference TRBV5-4 and TRBJ1-2 provide the parts outside the CDR3, is ETGVTQSPTHLIKTRGQQVTLRCSSQSGHNTVSWYQQALGQGPQFIFQYYREEENGRGNFPPRFSGLQFPNYSSELNVNALELDDSALYLCASSSGPGGFIGGYTFGSGTRLTVV.

The chain uses TRBV10-3 and TRBJ1-1, with D uncertain. Trimming took 5 bases from V and 3 from J, leaving 7 bases between them. CDR3 length: 12 residues. CDR1 and CDR2 (germline): ENHRY, SYGVKD. CDR3 in DNA: TGTGCCATCAGTTCCGGGTACACTGAAGCTTTCTTT. Translation gives CAISSGYTEAFF.

The genes are TRBV2 and TRBJ2-3, with D maybe TRBD2 (5 bases). CDR3 length: 13 amino acids. Germline lookup yields CDR1 SNHLY and CDR2 FYNNEI. V lost 2 bases to trimming and J lost 3 bases, with 6 bases between them. The CDR3 coding sequence is TGTGCCAGCAGTGAACGGGGAACAGATACGCAGTATTTT. It codes for CASSERGTDTQYF.

The J gene is TRBJ2-2, the V gene TRBV5-1, with D possibly TRBD2 on 5 matching bases. This CDR3 region has 14 residues. Germline V gives CDR1 SGHRS, CDR2 YFSETQ. With 0 bases removed from V and 4 bases from J, the gap between germline ends came to 7 bases. The DNA of the CDR3 is TGCGCCAGCAGCTTGGGAAGCGGCACCGGGGAGCTGTTTTTT. It encodes CASSLGSGTGELFF.

The chain combines TRBV7-3 with TRBJ1-2; D perhaps matches TRBD1 (5 bases). V shed 0 bases and J shed 8 bases, with 16 bases lying between them. The CDR3 totals 15 residues. Germline V gene sequence: CDR1 SGHTA, CDR2 FQGTGA. The CDR3 coding sequence is TGTGCCAGCAGCTTAACGTCGGGGGAGCGGGAGGGCTACACCTTC. Protein product: CASSLTSGEREGYTF. Full variable domain (remainder filled in from reference TRBV7-3 and TRBJ1-2): GAGVSQTPSNKVTEKGKYVELRCDPISGHTALYWYRQSLGQGPEFLIYFQGTGAADDSGLPNDRFFAVRPEGSVSTLKIQRTERGDSAVYLCASSLTSGEREGYTFGSGTRLTVV.

This chain connects TRBV24-1 to TRBJ2-1, with TRBD2 matching 9 bases. The trim removed 3 bases at V and 8 bases at J, leaving 10 bases unmatched. Germline CDR1 and CDR2: KGHDR and SFDVKD. This CDR3 spans 16 amino acids. CDR3 nucleotides: TGTGCCACCAGTGATATAGCGGGAGCGGGTTTAGATGAGCAGTTCTTC. This codes for CATSDIAGAGLDEQFF.

The chain employs TRBV5-1 and TRBJ2-1, with 14 nucleotides matching TRBD2. Germline V gene lookup returns CDR1 SGHRS and CDR2 YFSETQ. CDR3 length: 19 residues. V trimming: 3 bases; J trimming: 0 bases; junction bases outside the gene matches: 8. The CDR3 spells CASSSIGTSGGSSYNEQFF. The CDR3 DNA is TGCGCCAGCAGCTCAATCGGGACTAGCGGGGGATCCTCCTACAATGAGCAGTTCTTC.

CDR3 nucleotide sequence: TGTGCCAGCATGGACAGCGTGGTTAACTATGGCTACACCTTC. Encoded protein: CASMDSVVNYGYTF. The chain has TRBV25-1 and TRBJ1-2, with D tentatively TRBD1 (6 bases). The germline gives CDR1 MGHDK, CDR2 SYGVNS. This CDR3 region has 14 residues. Deletions cut 7 bases from V and 1 base from J, with 13 bases between.

The gene calls are TRBV13 and TRBJ2-1; D is possibly TRBD2 (7 bases). The CDR3 has 15 residues. The germline V gene encodes CDR1 PRHDT and CDR2 FYEKMQ (reference sequence). V was trimmed by 5 bases and J by 7 bases, leaving 18 bases between them. The CDR3 here is CASSQVAGATNEQFF. CDR3 in DNA: TGTGCCAGCAGCCAAGTGGCGGGGGCAACGAATGAGCAGTTCTTC.

V is TRBV27 and J is TRBJ1-1; D is possibly TRBD1 (6 bases). Germline values: CDR1 MNHEY, CDR2 SMNVEV (reference sequence). The CDR3 loop spans 14 amino acids. The V end lost 3 bases, the J end lost 4 bases, and 12 bases lay between the germline ends. Written as DNA, the CDR3 is TGTGCCAGCAGTTTTTCAGGACAGAGCACTGAAGCTTTCTTT. Amino acids: CASSFSGQSTEAFF.

The chain uses TRBV3-1 (or the pseudogene TRBV3-2) and TRBJ1-1, with TRBD1 matching 7 bases. There are 14 residues in the CDR3. Germline CDR1 is LGHDT and CDR2 is YNNKEL (reference sequence). V shed 4 bases and J 2 bases; nucleotides not matched to a gene: 4. DNA for the CDR3: TGTGCCAGCAGCCCCGGACAGGATAACACTGAAGCTTTCTTT. Protein sequence: CASSPGQDNTEAFF.

As DNA, the CDR3 is TGTGCCAGCTCCCGCATGACAGGCGGAAATCAGCCCCAGCATTTT. Translating it yields CASSRMTGGNQPQHF. The genes are TRBV18 and TRBJ1-5, with TRBD1 as a possible D gene (6 bases). Germline CDR1 reads KGHSH; CDR2 reads LQKENI. Trimming took 6 bases from V and 4 from J, leaving 16 bases between them. This CDR3 is built from 15 residues.

The chain combines TRBV18 with TRBJ2-2; TRBD2 aligns across 7 bases. The CDR3 is 15 amino acids. V was pared by 1 base and J by 4 bases, with 3 bases of the junction left unmatched. Germline loops: CDR1 KGHSH, CDR2 LQKENI. For the CDR3, the DNA is TGTGCCAGCTCACCACGGGCTAGCGGCACCGGGGAGCTGTTTTTT. Translation: CASSPRASGTGELFF.

The chain employs TRBV4-1 and TRBJ2-7, with TRBD2 matching 11 bases. This CDR3 has 16 residues. V was clipped by 4 bases and J by 3 bases; unmatched bases: 8. Germline loops: CDR1 MGHRA, CDR2 YSYEKL. In DNA form, the CDR3 reads TGCGCCAGCAGCCTCGATACTAGCGGGAGTGGCTACGAGCAGTACTTC. Its protein product is CASSLDTSGSGYEQYF.

This clone was detected only once. This chain uses TRBV29-1 with TRBJ1-2; tentative D call: TRBD1 (6 bases). V was pared by 4 bases and J by 6 bases, with 21 bases between. Per the germline V gene, CDR1 is SQVTM and CDR2 is ANQGSEA. The CDR3 is 15 amino acids. CDR3 region: CSVGLGGRSGNGYTF. In DNA, the CDR3 is TGCAGCGTTGGGTTAGGGGGAAGGTCGGGGAATGGCTACACCTTC. The full variable domain, in which reference TRBV29-1 and TRBJ1-2 provide the parts outside the CDR3, is SAVISQKPSRDICQRGTSLTIQCQVDSQVTMMFWYRQQPGQSLTLIATANQGSEATYESGFVIDKFPISRPNLTFSTLTVSNMSPEDSSIYLCSVGLGGRSGNGYTFGSGTRLTVV.